One and the same sample provided the 20 T cell receptor beta chains below, sequenced in a study of cytomegalovirus exposure and HLA in healthy donors. Researchers ran the PCR with 60 Vbeta and 13 Jbeta primers. Clones were read by immunoSEQ multiplex PCR, and TCRdb kept only the in-frame ones, dropping some. The table records about 130,000 clones, 65% to 75% of them present only once. The sequenced sample was PBMCs. The receptors were sampled from a man aged 40-49 years in good health and CMV-seropositive.

CDR3 in amino acids: CASSLDRRGYEQYF. CDR3 nucleotide sequence: TGTGCCAGCAGCTTAGACCGCAGGGGCTACGAGCAGTACTTC. The gene calls are TRBV7-8 and TRBJ2-7; D might be TRBD1 (6 bases). Trimming shortened V by 1 base and J by 3 bases, and 10 bases separated the two germline ends. Germline CDR1 reads SGHVS; CDR2 reads FQNEAQ. This CDR3 has 14 amino acids.

The table lists this clone with a few counts. The chain uses TRBV28 and TRBJ2-7, with D perhaps TRBD2 (6 bases). The CDR3 is 12 amino acids. Germline V lookup: CDR1 MDHEN, CDR2 SYDVKM. V lost 7 bases and J lost 4, with 11 bases in between. The CDR3 loop is CASTGDGYEQYF. In DNA, the CDR3 is TGTGCCAGCACGGGGGATGGTTACGAGCAGTACTTC.

The chain links TRBV2 to TRBJ2-3, with 7 bases fitting TRBD1. V was clipped by 5 bases and J by 4 bases; unmatched bases: 9. The CDR3 covers 15 residues. The germline V gene encodes CDR1 SNHLY and CDR2 FYNNEI. CDR3 sequence reads: CASSPWTGQADTQYF. CDR3 coding DNA: TGTGCCAGCAGTCCGTGGACAGGTCAGGCAGATACGCAGTATTTT. The full variable domain, in which reference TRBV2 and TRBJ2-3 provide the parts outside the CDR3, is EPEVTQTPSHQVTQMGQEVILRCVPISNHLYFYWYRQILGQKVEFLVSFYNNEISEKSEIFDDQFSVERPDGSNFTLKIRSTKLEDSAMYFCASSPWTGQADTQYFGPGTRLTVL.

This chain connects TRBV2 to TRBJ1-5, with TRBD1 identical over 9 bases. The ends lost 6 bases at V and 4 bases at J; junction bases unmatched: 7. Germline CDR1 and CDR2: SNHLY and FYNNEI. The CDR3 has 15 residues. CDR3 sequence: CASRVGTGNNQPQHF. CDR3 coding DNA: TGTGCCAGCAGGGTTGGGACAGGGAATAATCAGCCCCAGCATTTT.

The rearrangement links TRBV28 to TRBJ2-3, with TRBD1 as a possible D gene (5 bases). Trimming removed 1 base from V and 4 bases from J, with 9 bases in between. There are 14 residues in the CDR3. Germline V gene data show CDR1 as MDHEN and CDR2 as SYDVKM. The CDR3 coding sequence is TGTGCCAGCAGTTTATTTAAGGGGTCAGATACGCAGTATTTT. It yields the protein CASSLFKGSDTQYF.

The chain uses TRBV27 and TRBJ2-3; perhaps TRBD1 as D (6 bases). Germline CDR1 and CDR2: MNHEY and SMNVEV (reference sequence). Deletions cut 2 bases from V and 4 bases from J, with 13 bases between. The length of the CDR3 is 15 residues. DNA for the CDR3: TGTGCCAGCAGTTTAATCACAGGGAATCCAGATACGCAGTATTTT. Its translation: CASSLITGNPDTQYF.

This clone has just one count. This chain links TRBV5-4 with TRBJ1-6; 9 bases fit TRBD1. This CDR3 contains 15 residues. V shed 7 bases and J 7 bases; nucleotides not matched to a gene: 9. From germline, CDR1 is SGHNT and CDR2 YYREEE (reference sequence). In DNA, the CDR3 is TGTGCCAGCCGCAGCTTGGGGACAGGGAATTCACCCCTCCACTTT. Translated: CASRSLGTGNSPLHF.

The chain has TRBV4-1 and TRBJ2-7; D might be TRBD1 (7 bases). The CDR3 extends over 19 amino acids. From germline, CDR1 is MGHRA and CDR2 YSYEKL. Trimming removed 4 bases from V and 2 bases from J, with 27 bases in between. This CDR3 is CASSLETGRNFLGTYEQYF. The CDR3 DNA sequence: TGCGCCAGCAGCCTAGAGACAGGGAGGAACTTTCTTGGAACCTACGAGCAGTACTTC.

In its sample, this clone was seen once. The rearrangement uses TRBV5-1 and TRBJ2-5, with D tentatively TRBD2 (6 bases). V was shortened by 1 base and J by 5 bases, with 15 bases between the two germline ends. This CDR3 has 15 amino acids. Germline V gives CDR1 SGHRS, CDR2 YFSETQ. The CDR3 loop is CASSLRPGLGETQYF. The CDR3 DNA sequence: TGCGCCAGCAGCTTGCGGCCGGGACTCGGGGAGACCCAGTACTTC.

The chain joins TRBV5-6 to TRBJ2-1, with 7 bases lining up with TRBD1. The CDR3 runs to 16 residues. The germline CDR1 and CDR2 sequences are SGHDT and YYEEEE. The ends lost 1 base at V and 0 bases at J; junction bases unmatched: 4. CDR3 nucleotides: TGTGCCAGCAGCTTGAAGGGGGCCGGCTCCTACAATGAGCAGTTCTTC. It encodes CASSLKGAGSYNEQFF.

This sequence joins TRBV18 and TRBJ2-1, with TRBD1 identical over 7 bases. The CDR3 is made up of 15 amino acids. Trimming took 6 bases from V and 0 from J; bases not matched to a gene: 5. Germline V gene lookup returns CDR1 KGHSH and CDR2 LQKENI. The CDR3 loop reads CASSPGQASYNEQFF. The CDR3 DNA reads as TGTGCCAGCTCTCCTGGACAGGCCTCCTACAATGAGCAGTTCTTC.

V gene TRBV5-1 combines with J gene TRBJ2-3; 10 nucleotides line up with TRBD1. V lost 4 bases to trimming and J lost 2 bases; unmatched junction nucleotides: 7. Germline V lookup: CDR1 SGHRS, CDR2 YFSETQ. This CDR3 is built from 16 residues. CDR3 protein: CASSTTGGGNTDTQYF. CDR3 sequence (DNA): TGCGCCAGCAGCACGACAGGGGGCGGGAACACAGATACGCAGTATTTT.

V is TRBV6-5 and J is TRBJ2-2; 8 bases map to TRBD2. This CDR3 is 15 amino acids long. The V and J ends lost 7 bases and 3 bases, in that order; junction bases with no gene match: 7. Germline V gene sequence: CDR1 MNHEY, CDR2 SVGAGI. The CDR3 loop is CASTNSGSYTGELFF. In DNA form, the CDR3 reads TGTGCCAGCACCAACAGCGGGAGCTACACCGGGGAGCTGTTTTTT.

This chain uses TRBV5-4 with TRBJ1-2, with 9 bases matching TRBD1. V trimming: 0 bases; J trimming: 0 bases; junction bases outside the gene matches: 6. The CDR3 consists of 17 residues. The V gene's germline CDR1 is SGHNT and CDR2 YYREEE (reference sequence). The CDR3 is CASSLGDRAKANYGYTF. CDR3 nucleotides: TGTGCCAGCAGCTTGGGGGACAGGGCTAAAGCTAACTATGGCTACACCTTC.

The V and J genes are TRBV27 and TRBJ1-6, with no clear D. Germline assignment: CDR1 MNHEY and CDR2 SMNVEV (reference sequence). V lost 4 bases and J 7 bases, leaving 11 bases between the germline ends. CDR3 length: 14 amino acids. CDR3 loop: CASSSYSANSPLHF. The CDR3 coding sequence is TGTGCCAGCAGTTCTTATAGTGCCAATTCACCCCTCCACTTT.

The CDR3 nucleotides read TGTGCCACCCCGAAGACAGTCGGCGGGGAGCTGTTTTTT. Translated, it gives CATPKTVGGELFF. The V and J genes are TRBV7-2 and TRBJ2-2; maybe TRBD1 (5 bases). Trimming left V 10 bases short and J 7 bases short, with 16 bases between. There are 13 residues in the CDR3. From germline, CDR1 is SGHTA and CDR2 FQGNSA.

The chain joins TRBV6-1 to TRBJ2-1; 8 bases are shared with TRBD2. The CDR3 is 13 amino acids. Germline V gives CDR1 MNHNS, CDR2 SASEGT. The ends lost 6 bases at V and 4 bases at J; junction bases unmatched: 2. The chain's CDR3 is CASSRGGYNEQFF. CDR3 DNA sequence: TGTGCCAGCAGCCGGGGGGGTTACAATGAGCAGTTCTTC.

CDR3 DNA sequence: TGTGCCAGCAGTTTCACAGGGGGCTACTATGAAAAACTGTTTTTT. Its translation: CASSFTGGYYEKLFF. V is TRBV6-5 and J is TRBJ1-4, with TRBD1 matching over 9 bases. V was clipped by 4 bases and J by 6 bases; unmatched bases: 6. Germline lookup yields CDR1 MNHEY and CDR2 SVGAGI. This CDR3 is 15 amino acids long.

The V gene is TRBV6-5, the J gene TRBJ2-7; 7 bases align to TRBD2. V gave up 2 bases and J gave up 2 bases; unmatched junction bases: 6. There are 15 residues in the CDR3. The germline V gene has CDR1 MNHEY and CDR2 SVGAGI. The CDR3 protein is CASSYTTGTTYEQYF. The CDR3 DNA is TGTGCCAGCAGTTACACCACCGGGACTACCTACGAGCAGTACTTC.

V gene TRBV19 combines with J gene TRBJ1-2; TRBD1 matches at 8 bases. Germline V gene data show CDR1 as LNHDA and CDR2 as SQIVND (reference sequence). Trimming removed 3 bases from V and 6 bases from J; junction bases left unmatched: 9. The CDR3 runs 15 residues. CDR3 bases: TGTGCCAGTAGTATCCGCCCGTCAGGGGGCGATGGCTACACCTTC. Protein product: CASSIRPSGGDGYTF.